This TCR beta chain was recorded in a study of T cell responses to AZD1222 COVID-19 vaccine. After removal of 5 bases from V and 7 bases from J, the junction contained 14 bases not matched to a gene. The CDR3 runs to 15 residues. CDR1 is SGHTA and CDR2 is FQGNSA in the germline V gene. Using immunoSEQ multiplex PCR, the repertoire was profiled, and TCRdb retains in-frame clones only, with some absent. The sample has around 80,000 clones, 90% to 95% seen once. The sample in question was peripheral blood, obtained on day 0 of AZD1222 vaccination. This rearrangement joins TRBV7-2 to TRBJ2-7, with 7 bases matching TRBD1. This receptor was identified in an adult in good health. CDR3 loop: CASSAQVWRRGEQYF. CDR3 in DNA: TGTGCCAGCAGCGCCCAGGTCTGGCGCAGGGGGGAGCAGTACTTC.